These 28 T cell receptor beta chains originate from one sample sequenced in a study of vaccination and CD4 T cells after COVID-19. Cultured CD4+ T cell DNA underwent sequencing with the Oncomine TCR Beta short-read assay. TCRdb re-called the PCR reads through MiXCR, storing one row per CDR3 protein. This sample carries 9,500 to 15,000 distinct CDR3 sequences, 30% to 35% of them seen once, and the ten largest clones take around a third. No cognate antigen is known for these TCRs. The treatment denotes: approximately nine-day PBMC culture with coronavirus spike peptide pools or control peptides (ViraFEST assay). The specimen comprised CD4+ T cells from blood, cultured in vitro, sampled before SARS-CoV-2 vaccination. Every receptor here comes from a human donor who received a COVID-19 vaccine.

This clonotype was counted a few times. The chain uses TRBV5-4 and TRBJ1-6; 9 nucleotides agree with TRBD1. The V and J ends lost 5 bases and 9 bases, in that order; junction bases with no gene match: 9. The CDR3 contains 15 residues. Germline CDR1 SGHNT, CDR2 YYREEE (reference sequence). For the CDR3, the DNA is TGTGCCAGCAGTTCAAAGACAGGGGGATTTTCACCCCTCCACTTT. The encoded protein is CASSSKTGGFSPLHF.

The chain uses TRBV6-1 and TRBJ1-2, with D possibly TRBD1 on 6 matching bases. The CDR3 is 14 amino acids. Between the trimmed V and J ends, which lost 8 bases and 9 bases, there was a span of 22 bases. The germline gives CDR1 MNHNS, CDR2 SASEGT. CDR3 amino acids: CASHRATGRMSYTF. CDR3 DNA: TGTGCCAGCCATCGAGCAACAGGGAGGATGAGCTACACCTTC.

This clonotype was seen a few times. This chain connects TRBV5-4 to TRBJ2-5; TRBD1 might be the D (6 bases). Germline loops: CDR1 SGHNT, CDR2 YYREEE (reference sequence). The CDR3 spans 13 residues. Trimming stripped 4 bases from V and 4 bases from J, with 11 bases between. Here the CDR3 reads CASSQQGPETQYF. CDR3 nucleotides: TGTGCCAGCAGCCAACAGGGACCAGAGACCCAGTACTTC. Drawing the rest from reference TRBV5-4 and TRBJ2-5, the complete variable domain is ETGVTQSPTHLIKTRGQQVTLRCSSQSGHNTVSWYQQALGQGPQFIFQYYREEENGRGNFPPRFSGLQFPNYSSELNVNALELDDSALYLCASSQQGPETQYFGPGTRLLVL.

About this clonotype itself: The final CDR3 position lacks the conserved phenylalanine or tryptophan, pointing to a likely read error. The chain is built from TRBV24-1 and TRBJ2-5; D not certain. The CDR3 covers 9 residues. V was trimmed by 11 bases and J by 4 bases, leaving 4 bases between them. Germline loops: CDR1 KGHDR, CDR2 SFDVKD. The CDR3 here is CARRETQYL. The CDR3 DNA reads TGTGCCAGACGAGAGACCCAGTACCTC.

The chain has TRBV30 and TRBJ2-2; 14 nucleotides align to TRBD2. V gave up 2 bases and J gave up 6 bases; unmatched junction bases: 2. The germline gives CDR1 GTSNPN, CDR2 SVGIG (reference sequence). The CDR3 sequence is 15 residues long. This chain's CDR3 is CAWSTTSGGAGELFF. As DNA, the CDR3 is TGTGCCTGGAGTACGACTAGCGGGGGGGCCGGGGAGCTGTTTTTT.

The genes are TRBV29-1 and TRBJ1-5; D is uncertain. V lost 5 bases, J lost 6 bases, and 17 bases lay in between. The CDR3 loop spans 14 amino acids. CDR1 is SQVTM, CDR2 ANQGSEA, per germline. In DNA, the CDR3 is TGCAGCGTTTCACCCGCCGAAAGAGGTCAGCCCCAGCATTTT. Its translation: CSVSPAERGQPQHF. The full variable domain, in which reference TRBV29-1 and TRBJ1-5 provide the parts outside the CDR3, is SAVISQKPSRDICQRGTSLTIQCQVDSQVTMMFWYRQQPGQSLTLIATANQGSEATYESGFVIDKFPISRPNLTFSTLTVSNMSPEDSSIYLCSVSPAERGQPQHFGDGTRLSIL.

V usage is TRBV20-1 and J usage is TRBJ1-5; the match to TRBD1 covers 8 bases. The J segment lost 9 bases and the V segment lost 4 bases, leaving 17 bases of the junction unmatched. The length of the CDR3 is 16 residues. The germline CDR1 and CDR2 sequences are DFQATT and SNEGSKA (reference sequence). This CDR3 is CSAKDRASTGDRPQHF. The CDR3 DNA follows: TGCAGTGCTAAGGACAGGGCAAGTACTGGGGATCGGCCCCAGCATTTT.

The chain uses TRBV6-1 and TRBJ1-5; no definite D call. CDR1 and CDR2 (germline): MNHNS, SASEGT. The germline V and J ends were trimmed by 5 bases and 6 bases, with 20 bases remaining between them. The CDR3 loop spans 16 amino acids. In nucleotides, the CDR3 is TGTGCCAGCAGTAGGGCGGCCAGACTATATAGTCAGCCCCAGCATTTT. It translates to CASSRAARLYSQPQHF.

The chain uses TRBV6-1 and TRBJ2-1; D gene uncertain. Deletions cut 6 bases from V and 9 bases from J, with 12 bases between. From germline, CDR1 is MNHNS and CDR2 SASEGT. CDR3 size: 12 residues. CDR3 coding DNA: TGTGCCAGCAGAGGTGGGTTTGGTGAGCAGTTCTTC. This sequence encodes CASRGGFGEQFF.

This clonotype appeared a single time. The rearrangement joins TRBV5-1 to TRBJ1-6, with TRBD1 as a possible D gene (5 bases). The CDR3 is made up of 16 amino acids. Germline V gene lookup returns CDR1 SGHRS and CDR2 YFSETQ. Trimming removed 0 bases from V and 0 bases from J, with 7 bases in between. CDR3 sequence reads: CASSLAGSSYNSPLHF. The CDR3 nucleotides read TGCGCCAGCAGCTTGGCAGGGAGCTCCTATAATTCACCCCTCCACTTT.

This chain links TRBV24-1 with TRBJ2-6; 12 bases line up with TRBD1. CDR1 and CDR2 from the germline V gene are KGHDR and SFDVKD. The J segment lost 4 bases and the V segment lost 6 bases, leaving 6 bases of the junction unmatched. The CDR3 extends over 17 amino acids. The CDR3 DNA sequence: TGTGCCACCAGTACGGGACAGGGGGCCAGGGGGGCCAACGTCCTGACTTTC. As protein: CATSTGQGARGANVLTF.

This clonotype has only a few counts. The CDR3 DNA is TGTGCCAGCAGCTCGGGCTATGGCTACACCTTC. Encoded protein: CASSSGYGYTF. The chain is built from TRBV5-4 and TRBJ1-2; D is ambiguous. The CDR3 loop spans 11 amino acids. The germline V and J ends were trimmed by 3 bases and 4 bases, with 4 bases remaining between them. Germline CDR1 and CDR2: SGHNT and YYREEE (reference sequence).

This clonotype came up a few times. This sequence joins TRBV10-3 and TRBJ2-7, with D tentatively TRBD1 (8 bases). This CDR3 contains 12 residues. V lost 8 bases, J lost 4 bases, and 12 bases lay in between. Germline V gene lookup returns CDR1 ENHRY and CDR2 SYGVKD. CDR3 DNA sequence: TGTGCCATCGGACAGGGAGGGTACGAGCAGTACTTC. It yields the protein CAIGQGGYEQYF.

This clonotype has only a few counts. V usage is TRBV6-2 or TRBV6-3 and J usage is TRBJ1-1, with D unclear. In germline, CDR1 is MNHEY, CDR2 SVGEGT. The V end lost 5 bases, the J end lost 3 bases, and 7 bases lay between the germline ends. The CDR3 is made up of 12 amino acids. The CDR3 DNA reads TGTGCCAGCAGTGTGACTGACACTGAAGCTTTCTTT. It translates to CASSVTDTEAFF.

This clonotype turned up a few times. The chain links TRBV12-3 or TRBV12-4 to TRBJ1-1; no reliable D call. The CDR3 runs to 12 residues. V lost 7 bases and J 9 bases, leaving 15 bases between the germline ends. The CDR3 DNA reads TGTGCCAGCAATCCCGGCCGGGGTAAAGCTTTCTTT. Translating gives CASNPGRGKAFF.

The genes are TRBV6-4 and TRBJ2-3; D unresolved. The V end was cut by 4 bases, the J end by 3 bases, with 14 bases between. This CDR3 comprises 15 residues. The V gene's germline CDR1 is MRHNA and CDR2 SNTAGT. CDR3: CASSGWGYRTDTQYF. CDR3 sequence (DNA): TGTGCCAGCAGTGGGTGGGGATATCGGACAGATACGCAGTATTTT.

This clonotype was detected a few times. The chain employs TRBV24-1 and TRBJ2-5, with D tentatively TRBD2 (5 bases). Germline CDR1 KGHDR, CDR2 SFDVKD. The CDR3 consists of 14 residues. Between the trimmed V and J ends, which lost 4 bases and 2 bases, there was a span of 10 bases. CDR3 residues: CATSEESGQETQYF. The CDR3 DNA reads TGTGCCACCAGTGAGGAGTCGGGACAAGAGACCCAGTACTTC.

This sequence joins TRBV29-1 and TRBJ1-2, with D tentatively TRBD1 (6 bases). Trimming removed 4 bases from V and 8 bases from J, with 14 bases in between. The CDR3 loop spans 12 amino acids. Germline V lookup: CDR1 SQVTM, CDR2 ANQGSEA. The CDR3 bases are TGCAGCGTTGGGGACGTTGGGGGCGGCTACACCTTC. As protein: CSVGDVGGGYTF.

This clonotype is medium-sized in the sample. This chain uses TRBV6-1 with TRBJ1-5, with 8 positions matching TRBD1. This CDR3 has 15 residues. V trimming: 8 bases; J trimming: 1 base; junction bases outside the gene matches: 7. Germline CDR1 and CDR2: MNHNS and SASEGT. The CDR3 region has the DNA TGTGCCAGCGGACCCCGACAGGGGAGCAATCAGCCCCAGCATTTT. Encoded protein: CASGPRQGSNQPQHF.

This clonotype has only a few counts. V gene TRBV14 combines with J gene TRBJ1-1; TRBD1 agrees at 8 bases. Trimming cost V 4 bases and J 4 bases; bases outside gene matches: 8. The CDR3 has 15 residues. Germline-derived CDR1 and CDR2 are SGHDN and FVKESK. The CDR3: CASSRKTGVFTEAFF. In DNA form, the CDR3 reads TGTGCCAGCAGCCGAAAGACAGGGGTTTTCACTGAAGCTTTCTTT.

This clonotype was seen a few times. The genes are TRBV5-6 and TRBJ1-2; D unresolved. Trimming removed 1 base at V and 8 bases at J, with 6 bases between. The CDR3 extends over 11 amino acids. The germline V gene encodes CDR1 SGHDT and CDR2 YYEEEE. The CDR3 coding sequence is TGTGCCAGCAGCTTGCATCAGGGCTACACCTTC. Residues: CASSLHQGYTF.

The J gene is TRBJ1-2, the V gene TRBV19; 7 nucleotides line up with TRBD1. V lost 5 bases and J lost 1; bases outside the gene matches: 4. CDR1 is LNHDA, CDR2 SQIVND, per germline (reference sequence). The CDR3 loop spans 14 amino acids. Here the CDR3 DNA reads TGTGCCAGTAGTGGGACAGTTGATAACTATGGCTACACCTTC. It translates to CASSGTVDNYGYTF. Using reference TRBV19 and TRBJ1-2 for the parts outside the CDR3, the full variable domain is DGGITQSPKYLFRKEGQNVTLSCEQNLNHDAMYWYRQDPGQGLRLIYYSQIVNDFQKGDIAEGYSVSREKKESFPLTVTSAQKNPTAFYLCASSGTVDNYGYTFGSGTRLTVV.

The chain joins TRBV12-3 or TRBV12-4 to TRBJ1-4; TRBD1 agrees at 10 bases. After removal of 4 bases from V and 8 bases from J, the junction contained 4 bases not matched to a gene. CDR3 size: 14 residues. The CDR3 DNA reads as TGTGCCAGCAGTTCCGGGACAGGGGTGGAAAAACTGTTTTTT. Amino acids: CASSSGTGVEKLFF.

This chain uses TRBV6-1 with TRBJ1-5, with TRBD1 matching over 8 bases. Germline assignment: CDR1 MNHNS and CDR2 SASEGT. This CDR3 is built from 14 residues. V lost 4 bases and J lost 5; bases outside the gene matches: 4. The CDR3 reads CASSVTGVDQPQHF. In DNA, the CDR3 is TGTGCCAGCAGTGTGACAGGGGTCGATCAGCCCCAGCATTTT.

The chain joins TRBV7-2 to TRBJ2-1, with D unresolved. Per germline, CDR1 SGHTA and CDR2 FQGNSA. The CDR3 sequence is 11 residues long. Trimming removed 2 bases from V and 13 bases from J, with 9 bases in between. The CDR3 protein is CASSLNADQFF. The CDR3 region has the DNA TGTGCCAGCAGCTTAAACGCGGATCAGTTCTTC. Full variable domain (missing parts from reference TRBV7-2 and TRBJ2-1): GAGVSQSPSNKVTEKGKDVELRCDPISGHTALYWYRQSLGQGLEFLIYFQGNSAPDKSGLPSDRFSAERTGGSVSTLTIQRTQQEDSAVYLCASSLNADQFFGPGTRLTVL.

This clonotype was found a few times. The CDR3 loop is CASSYITSGGATNTGELFF. The CDR3 DNA sequence: TGTGCCAGCAGTTACATCACTAGCGGGGGGGCCACGAACACCGGGGAGCTGTTTTTT. The rearrangement links TRBV6-2 or TRBV6-3 to TRBJ2-2; 13 bases match TRBD2. The V gene end was trimmed by 2 bases and the J gene end by 0 bases; junction bases not matched to a gene: 6. The CDR3 loop spans 19 amino acids. Germline values: CDR1 MNHEY, CDR2 SVGEGT.

This rearrangement joins TRBV7-9 to TRBJ2-5, with a possible D match to TRBD2 (6 bases). The germline V gene has CDR1 SEHNR and CDR2 FQNEAQ (reference sequence). The V end lost 3 bases, the J end lost 2 bases, and 19 bases lay between the germline ends. The CDR3 length is 17 residues. The CDR3 loop is CASSLGVAGDLQETQYF. CDR3 nucleotides: TGTGCCAGCAGCTTGGGGGTAGCCGGGGACTTACAAGAGACCCAGTACTTC.

This chain joins TRBV25-1 and TRBJ2-7, with D tentatively TRBD1 or TRBD2 (6 bases each). The CDR3 covers 13 residues. Germline V lookup: CDR1 MGHDK, CDR2 SYGVNS. Trimming stripped 5 bases from V and 4 bases from J, with 12 bases between. The CDR3 spells CASSYLGGYEQYF. The CDR3, as DNA: TGTGCCAGCAGTTACTTAGGGGGGTACGAGCAGTACTTC.